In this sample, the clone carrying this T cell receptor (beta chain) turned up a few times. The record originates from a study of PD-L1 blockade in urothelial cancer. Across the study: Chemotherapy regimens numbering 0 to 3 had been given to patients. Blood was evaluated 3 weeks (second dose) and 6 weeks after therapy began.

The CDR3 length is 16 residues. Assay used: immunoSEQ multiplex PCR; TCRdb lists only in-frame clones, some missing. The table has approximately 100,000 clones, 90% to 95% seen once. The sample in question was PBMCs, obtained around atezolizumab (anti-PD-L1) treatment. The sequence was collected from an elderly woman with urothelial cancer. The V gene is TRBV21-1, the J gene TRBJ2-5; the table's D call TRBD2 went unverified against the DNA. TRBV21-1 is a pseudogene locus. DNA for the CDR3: TGTGCCAGCAGCAAGGCCCCGGGGGGGGCGGGGGAGACCCAGTACTTC. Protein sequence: CASSKAPGGAGETQYF.